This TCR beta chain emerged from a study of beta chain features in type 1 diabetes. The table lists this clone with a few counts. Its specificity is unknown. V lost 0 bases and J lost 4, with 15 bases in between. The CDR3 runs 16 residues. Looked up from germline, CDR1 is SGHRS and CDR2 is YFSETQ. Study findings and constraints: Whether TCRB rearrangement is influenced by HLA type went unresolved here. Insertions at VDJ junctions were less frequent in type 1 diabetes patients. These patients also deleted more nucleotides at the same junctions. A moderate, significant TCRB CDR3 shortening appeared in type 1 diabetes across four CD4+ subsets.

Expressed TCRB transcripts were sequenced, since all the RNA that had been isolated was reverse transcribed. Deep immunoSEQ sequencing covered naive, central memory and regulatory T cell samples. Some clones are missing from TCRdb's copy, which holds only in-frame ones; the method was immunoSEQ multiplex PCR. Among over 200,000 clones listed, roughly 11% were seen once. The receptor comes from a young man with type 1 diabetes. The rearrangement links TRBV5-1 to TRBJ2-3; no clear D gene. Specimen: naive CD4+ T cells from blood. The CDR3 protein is CASSLVSAGQADTQYF. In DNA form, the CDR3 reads TGCGCCAGCAGCTTGGTGTCGGCAGGCCAAGCAGATACGCAGTATTTT.